One sample yielded the 8 T cell receptor beta chains listed below, sequenced in a study of cytomegalovirus exposure and HLA in healthy donors. The PCR made use of 60 Vbeta and 13 Jbeta primers. Repertoires were generated with immunoSEQ multiplex PCR, while TCRdb's copy carries only in-frame clones and drops some. The profile shows under 200,000 clones, over 70% of them singletons. Specimen: PBMCs. Source of these receptors: a woman aged 50 to 60 in good health and CMV-seropositive.

CDR3 bases: TGTGCCAGCTCAAGAGTCTTCTATAATTCACCCCTCCACTTT. Its protein is CASSRVFYNSPLHF. The J gene is TRBJ1-6, the V gene TRBV6-5; D is uncertain. The CDR3 is made up of 14 amino acids. Trimming shortened V by 8 bases and J by 3 bases, and 11 bases separated the two germline ends. Per the germline V gene, CDR1 is MNHEY and CDR2 is SVGAGI.

The V gene is TRBV13, the J gene TRBJ1-1; 7 bases line up with TRBD1. V was pared by 10 bases and J by 6 bases, with 8 bases of the junction left unmatched. CDR3 length: 12 residues. CDR1 is PRHDT, CDR2 FYEKMQ, per germline (reference sequence). The CDR3 DNA sequence: TGTGCCACAAGACAGGGAATCTCTGAAGCTTTCTTT. Translating gives CATRQGISEAFF.

A single count supports this clone. The gene calls are TRBV7-9 and TRBJ1-1, with TRBD1 as a possible D gene (5 bases). This CDR3 is built from 15 residues. The ends were cut back, 11 bases at V and 2 bases at J, with 21 bases in the middle. Germline assignment: CDR1 SEHNR and CDR2 FQNEAQ (reference sequence). This chain's CDR3 is CASSSWQGRNTEAFF. In DNA, the CDR3 is TGTGCCTCCTCTTCTTGGCAGGGAAGAAACACTGAAGCTTTCTTT.

CDR3 amino acids: CASSLSPEEKLFF. The CDR3 bases are TGCGCCAGCAGCTTGTCCCCGGAGGAAAAACTGTTTTTT. The V call is TRBV5-1, the J call TRBJ1-4; no clear D. Germline CDR1 and CDR2: SGHRS and YFSETQ. Between the trimmed V and J ends, which lost 1 base and 8 bases, there was a span of 9 bases. The CDR3 runs to 13 residues.

The chain is built from TRBV2 and TRBJ1-2, with 7 nucleotides matching TRBD1. The germline V gene encodes CDR1 SNHLY and CDR2 FYNNEI. After removal of 5 bases from V and 7 bases from J, the junction contained 10 bases not matched to a gene. This CDR3 is built from 14 residues. CDR3 residues: CASSSQGGVGGYTF. The CDR3 region has the DNA TGTGCCAGCAGTAGTCAGGGGGGAGTAGGTGGCTACACCTTC.

Comments on this clone: A junction boundary mismatches the germline segment, possibly from a read error. The rearrangement uses TRBV6-5 and TRBJ1-2; D gene unclear. Germline V gene sequence: CDR1 MNHEY, CDR2 SVGAGI. CDR3 length: 15 amino acids. CDR3 in amino acids: CASSYSIGGEDGYPF. The CDR3 DNA reads TGTGCCAGCAGTTACTCTATTGGCGGGGAAGATGGCTACCCCTTC.

On this clone itself: Germline and junction disagree at one end, which may indicate a read error. The rearrangement joins TRBV5-1 to TRBJ2-7; D is possibly TRBD2 (5 bases). The germline V gene has CDR1 SGHRS and CDR2 YFSETQ. The CDR3 has 14 amino acids. This CDR3 reads CAGSSSGKAYEQYF. Here the CDR3 DNA reads TGCGCCGGCAGCTCTTCCGGGAAAGCCTACGAGCAGTACTTC.

This chain links TRBV5-1 with TRBJ1-5, with D maybe TRBD1 (5 bases). In germline, CDR1 is SGHRS, CDR2 YFSETQ. The V gene lost 3 bases and the J gene lost 2 bases, with 9 bases spanning the gap. The CDR3 totals 14 residues. The CDR3 coding sequence is TGCGCCAGCAGCTGGGAAGGGGGCAATCAGCCCCAGCATTTT. Translated: CASSWEGGNQPQHF.